These 5 T cell receptor beta chains came from one sample sequenced in a study of tumor-infiltrating lymphocytes in primary liver carcinoma. A constant-region primer served to make TCR beta cDNA from about 490 ng total RNA. Employing slightly modified ARM-PCR, three nested multiplex PCR rounds were run, and these gave rise to the TCR beta libraries. TRBV1-TRBV30 forward and Cbeta reverse primers drove the first two roughly 10-cycle rounds. Via MiXCR, TCRdb re-called the multiplex PCR reads, giving one row per CDR3 protein. The sample lists under 200,000 distinct CDR3 sequences, 70% to 90% occurring once. Bulk tissue was left unsorted, and RNA and DNA were co-extracted from 20-30 mg of it. Sequencing used tumor tissue from primary liver carcinoma. The origin of the receptors is a man in his forties with primary liver carcinoma and hepatitis B virus infection.

About this clonotype itself: This could be a read error, since a much larger clone is one nucleotide away. The V and J genes are TRBV6-1 and TRBJ2-2; TRBD2 matches 7 bases. V shed 5 bases and J 4 bases; nucleotides not matched to a gene: 7. Germline V gene data show CDR1 as MNHNS and CDR2 as SASEGT. This CDR3 contains 15 residues. This chain's CDR3 is CASSLREGTTGELFF. The CDR3 DNA follows: TGTGCCAGCAGTCTAAGGGAGGGTACCACCGGGGAGCTGTTTTTT.

Remarks on this clonotype: The junction departs from germline at one end; a sequencing error may be responsible. V and J are TRBV29-1 and TRBJ2-3; D is perhaps TRBD1 or TRBD2 (6 bases each). CDR1 is SQVTM and CDR2 is ANQGSEA in the germline V gene. CDR3 length: 13 amino acids. In DNA form, the CDR3 reads TGCAGCGTTTTACGCGGGGACACAGTTACGCAGTATTTT. This gives the protein CSVLRGDTVTQYF.

Worth noting for this clonotype: One end of the junction varies from germline; a read error may be responsible. This chain uses TRBV11-2 with TRBJ2-2, with D perhaps TRBD2 (5 bases). The CDR3 totals 14 residues. Germline CDR1 is SGHAT and CDR2 is FQNNGV. The chain's CDR3 is CASIKSGSPGELFF. The CDR3, as DNA: TGTGCCAGCATCAAGAGTGGGAGCCCCGGGGAACTGTTTTTT.

The V and J genes are TRBV5-4 and TRBJ1-1, with TRBD1 matching 10 bases. V lost 7 bases to trimming and J lost 2 bases; unmatched junction nucleotides: 11. Germline CDR1 is SGHNT and CDR2 is YYREEE (reference sequence). The CDR3 contains 16 residues. This CDR3 is CASDTDRGRLNTEAFF. In DNA, the CDR3 is TGTGCCAGCGACACCGACAGGGGGCGATTAAACACTGAAGCTTTCTTT.

The rearrangement uses TRBV29-1 and TRBJ2-7; TRBD1 or TRBD2 may be the D gene (5 bases each). V shed 6 bases and J shed 13 bases, with 22 bases lying between them. This CDR3 spans 12 amino acids. CDR1 SQVTM and CDR2 ANQGSEA come from the germline V gene. The DNA for the CDR3 is TGCAGCGTGTCCCCAGGGAGCTACGAGTACTACTTC. This translates into CSVSPGSYEYYF.